These 3 T cell receptor beta chains originate from one sample sequenced in a study of PD-L1 blockade in urothelial cancer (dated by TCRdb to 2017 to 2019). The library was produced with the immunoSEQ multiplex PCR assay. Not all clones reach the TCRdb copy of this immuneACCESS table, which keeps in-frame sequences only. Checked studies attribute under half of the gap to unresolved V genes and leave the rest unexplained. In this sample the table shows 90,000 to 120,000 clones, about 85% of which occur a single time. The ten biggest clones cover 2% to 3% of the sample. The sample here was PBMCs, taken around atezolizumab (anti-PD-L1) treatment. Receptor source: a man aged 45-65 years with urothelial cancer.

The chain carries TRBV28 and TRBJ2-7; TRBD1 is a possible D gene (6 bases). Germline CDR1 and CDR2: MDHEN and SYDVKM. V lost 4 bases and J lost 3, with 19 bases in between. CDR3 length: 16 amino acids. The chain's CDR3 is CASSSPTGHVYYEQYF. CDR3 DNA sequence: TGTGCCAGCAGTTCGCCTACGGGACATGTATACTACGAGCAGTACTTC.

The chain joins TRBV15 to TRBJ1-1; D ambiguous. The CDR3 runs 15 residues. The V and J ends lost 0 bases and 0 bases respectively, with 8 bases between them. Germline V gene sequence: CDR1 LNHNV, CDR2 YYDKDF (reference sequence). As DNA, the CDR3 is TGTGCCACCAGCAGAGATTTGACACTGAACACTGAAGCTTTCTTT. Residues: CATSRDLTLNTEAFF.

The chain has TRBV5-4 and TRBJ2-3, with a weak D call TRBD2 (5 bases). Trimming took off 3 bases at V and 0 bases at J, with 11 bases between the two ends. Looked up from germline, CDR1 is SGHNT and CDR2 is YYREEE (reference sequence). The CDR3 is 15 residues long. As DNA, the CDR3 is TGTGCCAGCAGCTCAGGACTGGGTAGCACAGATACGCAGTATTTT. This sequence encodes CASSSGLGSTDTQYF.